The clone carrying this T cell receptor (beta chain) was detected many times. Newly diagnosed patients aged 18 to 65 had hyperthyroidism of under 2 months' duration. It was RNA transcripts that yielded the amplified TCR beta CDR3 regions. With the HTBI primer set, the TCR CDR3 went through a first round of RT-PCR. MiXCR, applied by TCRdb to the multiplex PCR reads, yields one record per CDR3 protein. The repertoire holds 600,000 to 750,000 distinct CDR3 sequences, with 15% to 20% as singletons. V lost 3 bases to trimming and J lost 4 bases; unmatched junction nucleotides: 12. CDR3 length: 18 amino acids. In germline, CDR1 is MDHEN, CDR2 SYDVKM. The data derive from a study of T cells in Graves' hyperthyroidism and ophthalmopathy.

Source material: blood. The receptor's source is a man aged 50 to 59 with Graves' hyperthyroidism. The chain is built from TRBV28 and TRBJ1-2; TRBD1 matches at 12 bases. CDR3 sequence reads: CASSLTGTGGWSGYGYTF. The CDR3 DNA sequence: TGTGCCAGCAGTTTGACCGGGACAGGGGGCTGGTCCGGCTATGGCTACACCTTC.